One sample yielded the 27 T cell receptor beta chains listed below, sequenced in a study of blood T cell repertoires in COVID-19. Assay: immunoSEQ multiplex PCR; the TCRdb copy retains only in-frame clones and omits some. The sample carries around 99,000 clones, approximately 80% recorded once. Material: peripheral blood. Receptors originate from a woman between 45 and 65 years old with acute or convalescent COVID-19.

This chain connects TRBV5-4 to TRBJ2-2; 7 nucleotides match TRBD1. The CDR3 is made up of 13 amino acids. Germline V gene data show CDR1 as SGHNT and CDR2 as YYREEE (reference sequence). The V and J ends lost 1 base and 9 bases, in that order; junction bases with no gene match: 3. This CDR3 is CASSLRDSRELFF. In DNA form, the CDR3 reads TGTGCCAGCAGCTTGCGGGACAGTAGGGAGCTGTTTTTT. Drawing the rest from reference TRBV5-4 and TRBJ2-2, the complete variable domain is ETGVTQSPTHLIKTRGQQVTLRCSSQSGHNTVSWYQQALGQGPQFIFQYYREEENGRGNFPPRFSGLQFPNYSSELNVNALELDDSALYLCASSLRDSRELFFGEGSRLTVL.

This clone was counted a single time. The chain is built from TRBV3-1 (or the pseudogene TRBV3-2) and TRBJ1-3, with no clear D. This CDR3 is built from 14 residues. Germline values: CDR1 LGHDT, CDR2 YNNKEL (reference sequence). With 4 bases removed from V and 4 bases from J, the gap between germline ends came to 11 bases. The CDR3 is CASSLKTRGNTIYF. The DNA for the CDR3 is TGTGCCAGCAGCCTAAAGACAAGGGGAAACACCATATATTTT.

In DNA, the CDR3 is TGTGCCAGCAGCGAGACAAGTAATTCACCCCTCCACTTT. Protein sequence: CASSETSNSPLHF. The chain links TRBV6-4 to TRBJ1-6; D is ambiguous. With 6 bases removed from V and 6 bases from J, the gap between germline ends came to 9 bases. Germline CDR1 reads MRHNA; CDR2 reads SNTAGT. The CDR3 runs to 13 residues.

V usage is TRBV12-5 and J usage is TRBJ1-2; a possible D gene is TRBD1 (5 bases). Trimming stripped 9 bases from V and 10 bases from J, with 21 bases between. Germline V CDR1 and CDR2: LGHNT, FRNRAP. The CDR3 is 13 residues long. The CDR3 DNA reads TGTGCTAGCAAGTTCTCGGGACTACCGAACTACACCTTC. Its translation is CASKFSGLPNYTF.

This sequence joins TRBV5-1 and TRBJ1-2, with a weak D call TRBD1 (6 bases). The ends were cut back, 4 bases at V and 4 bases at J, with 26 bases in the middle. The CDR3 spans 18 residues. In germline, CDR1 is SGHRS, CDR2 YFSETQ. The DNA of the CDR3 is TGCGCCAGCAGCCAACTTTCAGGGGTCGGCACGAGAGTCTATGGCTACACCTTC. Amino acid sequence: CASSQLSGVGTRVYGYTF.

The V and J genes are TRBV6-5 and TRBJ1-2; 7 bases fit TRBD1. This CDR3 is built from 14 residues. The germline CDR1 and CDR2 sequences are MNHEY and SVGAGI. The trim removed 0 bases at V and 8 bases at J, leaving 6 bases unmatched. Here the CDR3 reads CASSYSLTGKGYTF. As DNA, the CDR3 is TGTGCCAGCAGTTACTCCCTGACAGGGAAAGGCTACACCTTC.

The rearrangement joins TRBV30 to TRBJ1-2, with TRBD1 matching over 7 bases. Germline CDR1 reads GTSNPN; CDR2 reads SVGIG (reference sequence). J lost 8 bases, V lost 5 bases, and 8 bases had no gene match. The CDR3 contains 12 residues. CDR3: CAWGRQGNGYTF. CDR3 DNA sequence: TGTGCCTGGGGCAGACAGGGAAACGGCTACACCTTC.

The rearrangement uses TRBV19 and TRBJ2-3, with TRBD1 matching 10 bases. After removal of 2 bases from V and 3 bases from J, the junction contained 5 bases not matched to a gene. The CDR3 length is 16 residues. In germline, CDR1 is LNHDA, CDR2 SQIVND (reference sequence). Here the CDR3 reads CASSIRTGGFTDTQYF. CDR3 sequence (DNA): TGTGCCAGTAGTATAAGGACAGGGGGATTTACAGATACGCAGTATTTT.

This clone has only a few counts. The CDR3 DNA sequence: TGTGCCAGCAGTTCAGAAATAACCTTC. This codes for CASSSEITF. This rearrangement joins TRBV12-3 or TRBV12-4 to TRBJ1-2; no definite D call. CDR3 length equals 9 residues. Deletions cut 4 bases from V and 14 bases from J, with 8 bases between.

The V gene is TRBV6-1, the J gene TRBJ1-6; D is ambiguous. V lost 0 bases, J lost 7 bases, and 16 bases lay in between. Germline CDR1 reads MNHNS; CDR2 reads SASEGT. The CDR3 has 17 amino acids. The CDR3 sequence: CASSEALPGIGNSPLHF. CDR3 coding DNA: TGTGCCAGCAGTGAAGCGCTTCCGGGGATAGGGAATTCACCCCTCCACTTT.

V usage is TRBV12-5 and J usage is TRBJ2-1; D perhaps matches TRBD1 (5 bases). The CDR3 spans 16 residues. The germline V gene encodes CDR1 LGHNT and CDR2 FRNRAP. Trimming stripped 2 bases from V and 5 bases from J, with 16 bases between. This CDR3 reads CASGLSLGAPDNEQFF. DNA of the CDR3: TGTGCTAGTGGTTTGTCGCTTGGGGCTCCCGACAATGAGCAGTTCTTC.

This rearrangement joins TRBV5-6 to TRBJ1-2; 7 bases are a match to TRBD1. The junction had 16 bases not matched to a gene; V was cut back by 4 bases and J by 4 bases. Germline V gives CDR1 SGHDT, CDR2 YYEEEE. CDR3 length equals 17 residues. CDR3 DNA sequence: TGTGCCAGCAGCCCACCAGGGCGAGGGGGCATGGTCTATGGCTACACCTTC. It specifies CASSPPGRGGMVYGYTF.

J is TRBJ2-3 and V is TRBV5-1, with TRBD2 matching over 12 bases. CDR1 and CDR2 (germline): SGHRS, YFSETQ. This CDR3 comprises 20 residues. With 0 bases clipped from V and 0 bases from J, the junction kept 11 bases outside the gene matches. The CDR3 region has the DNA TGCGCCAGCAGCTTGGGTCGCCTAGCGGGGGGGGCCGGGAGCACAGATACGCAGTATTTT. Translating gives CASSLGRLAGGAGSTDTQYF.

The V call is TRBV7-2, the J call TRBJ1-6; D gene unclear. CDR3 length: 15 residues. Trimming left V 1 base short and J 10 bases short, with 14 bases between. CDR1 SGHTA and CDR2 FQGNSA come from the germline V gene. The CDR3 nucleotides are TGTGCCAGCAGCTTAGGTAGCGTATCGCGATCACCCCTCCACTTT. It codes for CASSLGSVSRSPLHF.

The chain couples TRBV10-3 to TRBJ1-1; TRBD1 might be the D (6 bases). The germline V gene has CDR1 ENHRY and CDR2 SYGVKD. CDR3 length: 14 amino acids. The ends were cut back, 3 bases at V and 3 bases at J, with 11 bases in the middle. CDR3 residues: CAISDGGRYTEAFF. Written as DNA, the CDR3 is TGTGCCATCAGTGACGGGGGGCGGTACACTGAAGCTTTCTTT.

The rearrangement uses TRBV9 and TRBJ1-2; 7 bases line up with TRBD1. In germline, CDR1 is SGDLS, CDR2 YYNGEE. The CDR3 is made up of 13 amino acids. The V segment lost 3 bases and the J segment 5 bases; nucleotides outside the gene matches: 4. The CDR3 region is CASSEGALYGYTF. The DNA of the CDR3 is TGTGCCAGCAGCGAGGGGGCCCTTTATGGCTACACCTTC.

DNA of the CDR3: TGTGCCACCAAGGGGACAGTAAACACCATATATTTT. Translation gives CATKGTVNTIYF. The chain is built from TRBV19 and TRBJ1-3; TRBD1 matches 7 bases. The CDR3 extends over 12 amino acids. Germline V gene data show CDR1 as LNHDA and CDR2 as SQIVND (reference sequence). J was trimmed by 6 bases and V by 10 bases; bases with no gene match: 6.

There are a few counts of this clone. This sequence joins TRBV5-1 and TRBJ2-1; TRBD2 matches 9 bases. CDR1 and CDR2 from the germline V gene are SGHRS and YFSETQ. V was pared by 2 bases and J by 7 bases, with 13 bases of the junction left unmatched. CDR3 size: 17 residues. CDR3 bases: TGCGCCAGCAGCTTAGGCAGCGGGGGGTTCCGTTCAAATGAGCAGTTCTTC. Translation: CASSLGSGGFRSNEQFF.

This clone has only a few counts. The rearrangement joins TRBV5-4 to TRBJ2-5; tentatively, D is TRBD1 (6 bases). The ends were cut back, 3 bases at V and 1 base at J, with 10 bases in the middle. Germline V gene data show CDR1 as SGHNT and CDR2 as YYREEE (reference sequence). The CDR3 has 14 residues. CDR3 in amino acids: CASSSRGTQETQYF. Here the CDR3 DNA reads TGTGCCAGCAGCTCCAGGGGTACCCAAGAGACCCAGTACTTC.

The chain uses TRBV30 and TRBJ1-5; TRBD1 might be the D (6 bases). The CDR3 is 18 amino acids. V was cut by 2 bases and J by 2 bases, with 22 bases left in between. Germline CDR1 and CDR2: GTSNPN and SVGIG (reference sequence). Written as DNA, the CDR3 is TGTGCCTGGAGTCCACGCCTGGGGGGCCTAGCGGGCAATCAGCCCCAGCATTTT. Amino acid sequence: CAWSPRLGGLAGNQPQHF.

The CDR3, as DNA: TGTGCCAGCAGCTTAGTAGGGACAGGGGTTGATGGCACCTTC. This translates into CASSLVGTGVDGTF. This chain links TRBV7-8 with TRBJ1-2; 10 bases align to TRBD1. CDR3 length equals 14 residues. V lost 1 base, J lost 13 bases, and 9 bases stayed unmatched. CDR1 and CDR2 from the germline V gene are SGHVS and FQNEAQ.

The V and J genes are TRBV30 and TRBJ1-6; 7 bases map to TRBD1. Germline V gene sequence: CDR1 GTSNPN, CDR2 SVGIG (reference sequence). Trimming cost V 4 bases and J 13 bases; bases outside gene matches: 13. The CDR3 totals 14 residues. As DNA, the CDR3 is TGTGCCTGGAATTTCAAGGACAGGCCAGGCCCCCTCCACTTT. Translation: CAWNFKDRPGPLHF.

The chain has TRBV2 and TRBJ1-6; 9 nucleotides match TRBD1. In germline, CDR1 is SNHLY, CDR2 FYNNEI. After removal of 5 bases from V and 10 bases from J, the junction contained 12 bases not matched to a gene. The length of the CDR3 is 16 residues. CDR3 DNA: TGTGCCAGCAGTTCTCCCACCGGGACAGGGTACTCACCCCTCCACTTT. It is translated as CASSSPTGTGYSPLHF.

The V gene is TRBV9, the J gene TRBJ1-1, with D unclear. This CDR3 is 15 amino acids long. Germline assignment: CDR1 SGDLS and CDR2 YYNGEE. Deletions cut 0 bases from V and 4 bases from J, with 13 bases between. This chain's CDR3 is CASSVVGGGITEAFF. The CDR3 DNA reads as TGTGCCAGCAGCGTAGTCGGAGGCGGAATCACTGAAGCTTTCTTT.

This chain connects TRBV7-2 to TRBJ1-1, with TRBD1 identical over 7 bases. Germline V lookup: CDR1 SGHTA, CDR2 FQGNSA. Losses at the gene ends were 4 bases for V and 6 bases for J; bases not matched to a gene: 11. The CDR3 contains 15 residues. The CDR3 DNA reads TGTGCCAGCAGCTCCCGGGACAGACGTTCCCCTGAAGCTTTCTTT. It is translated as CASSSRDRRSPEAFF. The variable domain in full, with the rest retrieved from reference TRBV7-2 and TRBJ1-1, is GAGVSQSPSNKVTEKGKDVELRCDPISGHTALYWYRQSLGQGLEFLIYFQGNSAPDKSGLPSDRFSAERTGGSVSTLTIQRTQQEDSAVYLCASSSRDRRSPEAFFGQGTRLTVV.

This rearrangement joins TRBV19 to TRBJ1-1; D may be TRBD1 (5 bases). The germline V gene has CDR1 LNHDA and CDR2 SQIVND (reference sequence). The CDR3 extends over 15 amino acids. Trimming shortened V by 5 bases and J by 3 bases, and 16 bases separated the two germline ends. CDR3 in amino acids: CASSPGGERDTEAFF. The DNA of the CDR3 is TGTGCCAGTAGTCCCGGGGGGGAGAGGGACACTGAAGCTTTCTTT.

V and J are TRBV28 and TRBJ1-1; D gene ambiguous. The CDR3 has 13 amino acids. The V end was cut by 6 bases, the J end by 4 bases, with 12 bases between. Germline V gives CDR1 MDHEN, CDR2 SYDVKM. CDR3 sequence: CASSLAGSTEAFF. The CDR3 region has the DNA TGTGCCAGCAGCCTAGCGGGTAGCACTGAAGCTTTCTTT.